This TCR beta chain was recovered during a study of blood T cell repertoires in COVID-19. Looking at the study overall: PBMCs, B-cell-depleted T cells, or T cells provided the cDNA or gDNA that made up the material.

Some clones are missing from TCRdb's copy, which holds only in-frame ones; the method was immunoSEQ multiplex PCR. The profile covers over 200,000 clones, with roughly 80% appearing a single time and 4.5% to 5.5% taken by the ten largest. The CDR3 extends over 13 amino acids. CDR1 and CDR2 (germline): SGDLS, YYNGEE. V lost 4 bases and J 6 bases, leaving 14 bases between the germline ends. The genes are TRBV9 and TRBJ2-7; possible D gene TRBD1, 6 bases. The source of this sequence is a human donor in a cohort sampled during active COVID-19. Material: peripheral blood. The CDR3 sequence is CASSINRVGEQYF. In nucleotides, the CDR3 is TGTGCCAGCAGCATCAACAGGGTGGGCGAGCAGTACTTC. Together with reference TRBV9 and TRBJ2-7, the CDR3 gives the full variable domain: DSGVTQTPKHLITATGQRVTLRCSPRSGDLSVYWYQQSLDQGLQFLIQYYNGEERAKGNILERFSAQQFPDLHSELNLSSLELGDSALYFCASSINRVGEQYFGPGTRLTVT.